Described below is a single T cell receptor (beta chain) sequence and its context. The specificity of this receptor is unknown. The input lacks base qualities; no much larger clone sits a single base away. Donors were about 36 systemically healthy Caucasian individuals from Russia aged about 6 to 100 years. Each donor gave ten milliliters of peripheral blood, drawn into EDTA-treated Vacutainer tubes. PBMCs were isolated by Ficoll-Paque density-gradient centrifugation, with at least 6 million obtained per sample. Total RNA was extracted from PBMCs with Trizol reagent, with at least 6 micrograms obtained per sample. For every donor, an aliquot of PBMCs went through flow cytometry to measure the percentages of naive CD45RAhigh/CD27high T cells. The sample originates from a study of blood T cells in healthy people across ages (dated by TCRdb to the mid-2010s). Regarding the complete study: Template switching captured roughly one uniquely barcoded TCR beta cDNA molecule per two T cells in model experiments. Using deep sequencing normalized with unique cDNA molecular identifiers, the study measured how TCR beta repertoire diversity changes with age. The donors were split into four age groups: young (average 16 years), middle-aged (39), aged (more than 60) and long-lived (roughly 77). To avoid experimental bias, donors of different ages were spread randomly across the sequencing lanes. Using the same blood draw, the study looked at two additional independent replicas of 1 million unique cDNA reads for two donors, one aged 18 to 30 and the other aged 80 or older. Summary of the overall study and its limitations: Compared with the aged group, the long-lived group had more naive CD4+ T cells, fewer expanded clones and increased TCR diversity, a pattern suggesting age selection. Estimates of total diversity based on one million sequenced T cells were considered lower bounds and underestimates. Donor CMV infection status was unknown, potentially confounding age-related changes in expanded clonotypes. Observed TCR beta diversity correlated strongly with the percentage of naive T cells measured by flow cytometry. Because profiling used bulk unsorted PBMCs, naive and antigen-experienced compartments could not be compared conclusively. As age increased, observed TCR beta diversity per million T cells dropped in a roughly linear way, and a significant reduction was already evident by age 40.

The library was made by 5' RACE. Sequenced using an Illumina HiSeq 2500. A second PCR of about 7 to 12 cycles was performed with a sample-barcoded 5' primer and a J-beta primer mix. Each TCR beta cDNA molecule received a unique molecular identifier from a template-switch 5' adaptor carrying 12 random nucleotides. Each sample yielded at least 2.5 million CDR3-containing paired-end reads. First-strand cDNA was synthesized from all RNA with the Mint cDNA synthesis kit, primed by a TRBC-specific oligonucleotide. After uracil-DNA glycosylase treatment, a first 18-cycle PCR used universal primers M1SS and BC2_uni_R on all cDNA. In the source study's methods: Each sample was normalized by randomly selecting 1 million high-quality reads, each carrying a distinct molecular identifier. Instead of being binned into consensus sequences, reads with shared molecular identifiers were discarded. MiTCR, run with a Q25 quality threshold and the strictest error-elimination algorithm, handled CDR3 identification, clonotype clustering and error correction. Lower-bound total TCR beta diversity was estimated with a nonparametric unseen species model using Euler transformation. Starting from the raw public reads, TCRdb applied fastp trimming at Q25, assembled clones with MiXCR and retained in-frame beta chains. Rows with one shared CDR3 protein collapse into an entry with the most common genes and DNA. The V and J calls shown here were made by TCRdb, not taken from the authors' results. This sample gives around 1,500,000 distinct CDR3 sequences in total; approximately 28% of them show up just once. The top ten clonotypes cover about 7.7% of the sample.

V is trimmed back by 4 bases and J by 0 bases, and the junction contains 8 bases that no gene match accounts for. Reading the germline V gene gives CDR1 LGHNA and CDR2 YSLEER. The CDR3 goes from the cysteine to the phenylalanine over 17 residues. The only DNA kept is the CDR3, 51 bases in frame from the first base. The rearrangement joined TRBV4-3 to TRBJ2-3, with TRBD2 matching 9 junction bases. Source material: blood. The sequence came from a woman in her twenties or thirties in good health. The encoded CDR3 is CASSRTSGLTSTDTQYF. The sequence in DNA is TGCGCCAGCAGCCGCACTAGCGGGTTAACTAGCACAGATACGCAGTATTTT.